The clone carrying this T cell receptor beta chain was observed a handful of times. Its target is unknown. The data were obtained in a study of CD8 T cells in ankylosing spondylitis. J lost 5 bases, V lost 4 bases, and 0 bases had no gene match. Germline V gene sequence: CDR1 SNHLY, CDR2 FYNNEI. The CDR3 is made up of 14 amino acids. Findings and limits, study-wide: Reportedly, matched ankylosing spondylitis synovial fluid was significantly enriched for disease-linked clones. Some of these motif variants have turned up before, in reports on reactive arthritis synovial fluid and blood.

MiXCR, run by TCRdb on the 5' RACE reads, gives a single entry per CDR3 protein. In the table there are around 25,000 distinct CDR3 sequences, around 16% of which are singletons. The sample comprised blood. This rearrangement joins TRBV2 to TRBJ2-1, with TRBD2 matching over 12 bases. This clonotype was obtained from a male donor with ankylosing spondylitis or in good health (not recorded which). In DNA, the CDR3 is TGTGCCAGCAGTGGACTAGCGGGAGACAATGAGCAGTTCTTC. Translating gives CASSGLAGDNEQFF. Full variable domain (outside the CDR3, taken from reference TRBV2 and TRBJ2-1): EPEVTQTPSHQVTQMGQEVILRCVPISNHLYFYWYRQILGQKVEFLVSFYNNEISEKSEIFDDQFSVERPDGSNFTLKIRSTKLEDSAMYFCASSGLAGDNEQFFGPGTRLTVL.